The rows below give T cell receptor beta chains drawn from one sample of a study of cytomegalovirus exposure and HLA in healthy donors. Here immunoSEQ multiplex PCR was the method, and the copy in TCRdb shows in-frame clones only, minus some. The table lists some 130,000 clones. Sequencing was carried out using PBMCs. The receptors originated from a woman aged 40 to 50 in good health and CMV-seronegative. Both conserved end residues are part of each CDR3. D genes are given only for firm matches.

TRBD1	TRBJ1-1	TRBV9	CASSVGDRVTEAFF	TGTGCCAGCAGCGTAGGGGACAGGGTCACTGAAGCTTTCTTT
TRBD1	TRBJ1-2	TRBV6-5	CASIYRPGTGWGYTF	TGTGCCAGCATCTACCGACCAGGGACAGGGTGGGGCTACACCTTC
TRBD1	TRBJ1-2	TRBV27	CASRPGQGRGGGYTF	TGTGCCAGCAGGCCGGGACAGGGGAGGGGGGGTGGCTACACCTTC
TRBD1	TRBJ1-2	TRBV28	CASSSQGQGAGTNYGYTF	TGTGCCAGCAGTTCCCAGGGACAGGGGGCAGGGACTAACTATGGCTACACCTTC
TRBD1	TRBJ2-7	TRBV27	CASSFGDRAREQYF	TGTGCCAGCAGTTTTGGGGACAGGGCACGCGAGCAGTACTTC
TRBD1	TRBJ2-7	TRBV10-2	CASSEGTEYSYEQYF	TGCGCCAGCAGTGAAGGGACAGAATACTCCTACGAGCAGTACTTC
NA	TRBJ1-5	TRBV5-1	CASSQDSLNQPQHF	TGCGCCAGCAGCCAGGACAGTCTAAACCAGCCCCAGCATTTT
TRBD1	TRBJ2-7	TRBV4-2	CASSSRDRGGEQYF	TGTGCCAGCAGCAGCCGGGACAGGGGAGGCGAGCAGTACTTC
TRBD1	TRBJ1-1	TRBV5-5	CASSLQGGHTEAFF	TGTGCCAGCAGCTTGCAGGGGGGCCACACTGAAGCTTTCTTT
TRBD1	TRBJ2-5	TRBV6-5	CASSQTGSGETQYF	TGTGCCAGCAGTCAGACAGGGTCCGGAGAGACCCAGTACTTC
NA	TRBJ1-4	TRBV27	CASKKTGRANEKLFF	TGTGCCAGCAAGAAAACAGGGAGAGCTAATGAAAAACTGTTTTTT
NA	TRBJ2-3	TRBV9	CASSEPYRSSTDTQYF	TGTGCCAGCAGCGAGCCGTACCGTTCTAGCACAGATACGCAGTATTTT
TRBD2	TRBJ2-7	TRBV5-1	CASGEAGGEQYF	TGCGCCAGCGGGGAAGCGGGGGGCGAGCAGTACTTC
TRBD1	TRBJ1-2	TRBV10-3	CAIKKGQGGSNYGYTF	TGTGCCATCAAGAAGGGGCAGGGGGGTTCTAACTATGGCTACACCTTC
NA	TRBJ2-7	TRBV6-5	CASSLKLAHYEQYF	TGTGCCAGCAGCCTTAAACTGGCCCACTACGAGCAGTACTTC
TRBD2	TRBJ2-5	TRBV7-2	CASSRRVAGGETQYF	TGTGCCAGCAGCCGACGTGTAGCGGGTGGCGAGACCCAGTACTTC
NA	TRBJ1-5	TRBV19	CASSLGTTGDLLSNQPQHF	TGTGCCAGTAGTTTAGGGACGACGGGAGACCTACTTAGCAATCAGCCCCAGCATTTT
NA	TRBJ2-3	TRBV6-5	CASSSLYTDTQYF	TGTGCCAGCAGTTCGTTATACACAGATACGCAGTATTTT
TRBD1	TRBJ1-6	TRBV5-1	CASSFSGTGTDSPLHF	TGCGCCAGCAGCTTTTCCGGGACAGGGACTGATTCACCCCTCCACTTT
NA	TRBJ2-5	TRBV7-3	CASSLDREETQYF	TGTGCCAGCAGCCTCGACAGAGAAGAGACCCAGTACTTC
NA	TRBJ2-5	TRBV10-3	CAISESGGARETQYF	TGTGCCATCAGTGAGTCGGGGGGAGCTCGGGAGACCCAGTACTTC
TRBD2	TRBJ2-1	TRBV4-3	CASSQESGLAGGNEQFF	TGCGCCAGCAGCCAAGAATCTGGACTAGCGGGGGGAAATGAGCAGTTCTTC
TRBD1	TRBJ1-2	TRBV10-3	CAISLEPGQGYGYTF	TGTGCCATCAGCCTCGAGCCGGGACAGGGCTATGGCTACACCTTC
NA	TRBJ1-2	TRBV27	CASSLSPPNGYTF	TGTGCCAGCAGTTTATCCCCCCCAAATGGCTACACCTTC
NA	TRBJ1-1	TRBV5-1	CASSENGGTEAFF	TGCGCCAGCAGCGAAAACGGGGGCACTGAAGCTTTCTTT
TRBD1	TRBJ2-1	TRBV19	CASSSGTGFTRGQFF	TGTGCCAGTAGTTCCGGGACAGGGTTTACGCGAGGGCAGTTCTTC
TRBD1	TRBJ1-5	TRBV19	CASSYPGQGHQPQHF	TGTGCCAGTAGCTACCCGGGACAGGGGCATCAGCCCCAGCATTTT
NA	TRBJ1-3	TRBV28	CASSLWRRSGNTIYF	TGTGCCAGCAGTTTATGGAGGCGCTCTGGAAACACCATATATTTT
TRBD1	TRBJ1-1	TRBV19	CASIQGAEAFF	TGTGCCAGTATCCAGGGGGCTGAAGCTTTCTTT
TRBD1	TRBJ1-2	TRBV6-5	CASSYVDRDAGYTF	TGTGCCAGCAGTTACGTCGACAGGGATGCTGGCTACACCTTC
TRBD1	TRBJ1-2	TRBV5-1	CASSLAGGDYGYTF	TGCGCCAGCAGCTTGGCAGGGGGCGACTATGGCTACACCTTC
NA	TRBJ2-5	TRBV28	CASSLGGEKTQYF	TGTGCCAGCAGTTTAGGCGGGGAAAAGACCCAGTACTTC
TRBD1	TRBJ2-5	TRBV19	CASSVTQGAVQETQYF	TGTGCCAGTAGCGTTACACAGGGGGCTGTGCAAGAGACCCAGTACTTC
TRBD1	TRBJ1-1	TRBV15	CATSGQGRTEAFF	TGTGCCACCAGCGGACAGGGCCGGACTGAAGCTTTCTTT
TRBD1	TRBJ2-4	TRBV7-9	CASSWGTGIDIQYF	TGTGCCAGCAGCTGGGGGACAGGGATTGACATTCAGTACTTC
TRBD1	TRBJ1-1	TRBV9	CASSVVPGGWDTEAFF	TGTGCCAGCAGCGTAGTTCCAGGGGGCTGGGACACTGAAGCTTTCTTT
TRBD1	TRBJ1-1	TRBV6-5	CASSYATGGYTEAFF	TGTGCCAGCAGTTACGCGACAGGGGGTTACACTGAAGCTTTCTTT
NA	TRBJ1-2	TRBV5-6	CASSSGRVPSYGYTF	TGTGCCAGCAGCTCCGGCCGGGTTCCCTCGTATGGCTACACCTTC
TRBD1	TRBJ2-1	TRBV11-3	CASSLGTDPYNEQFF	TGTGCCAGCAGCCTGGGGACAGATCCGTACAATGAGCAGTTCTTC
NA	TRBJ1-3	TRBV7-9	CASSPGRGNTIYF	TGTGCCAGCAGCCCAGGGCGCGGAAACACCATATATTTT
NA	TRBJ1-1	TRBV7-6	CASSLTGNTEAFF	TGTGCCAGCAGCCTTACAGGGAACACTGAAGCTTTCTTT
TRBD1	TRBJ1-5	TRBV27	CASSSGQGASQPQHF	TGTGCCAGCAGCTCCGGACAGGGGGCGAGTCAGCCCCAGCATTTT
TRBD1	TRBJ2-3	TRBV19	CASSIVSVSLGTGNLDTQYF	TGTGCCAGTAGTATAGTTTCGGTGTCTCTCGGGACAGGGAATTTAGATACGCAGTATTTT
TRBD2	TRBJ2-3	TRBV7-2	CASSSLTGTSGGNTQYF	TGTGCCAGCAGCTCCTTAACCGGGACTAGCGGGGGCAATACGCAGTATTTT
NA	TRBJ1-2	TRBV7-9	CASSFQLNYGYTF	TGTGCCAGCAGCTTTCAACTAAACTATGGCTACACCTTC
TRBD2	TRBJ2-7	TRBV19	CASTYGGGADEQYF	TGTGCCAGTACGTACGGCGGGGGGGCCGACGAGCAGTACTTC
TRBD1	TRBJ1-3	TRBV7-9	CASSLWDRDTNTIYF	TGTGCCAGCAGCCTTTGGGACAGGGATACAAACACCATATATTTT
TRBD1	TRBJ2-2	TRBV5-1	CASSSPGQQNTGELFF	TGCGCCAGCAGTTCTCCGGGACAGCAGAACACCGGGGAGCTGTTTTTT
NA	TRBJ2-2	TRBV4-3	CASSQGEGFGTPGELFF	TGCGCCAGCAGCCAGGGGGAGGGTTTCGGGACACCCGGGGAGCTGTTTTTT
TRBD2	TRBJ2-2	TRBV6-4	CASSEASGPTGELFF	TGTGCCAGCAGTGAAGCTAGCGGTCCAACCGGGGAGCTGTTTTTT
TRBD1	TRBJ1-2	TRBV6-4	CASSDSFGTGPNPYGYTF	TGTGCCAGCAGTGACTCTTTCGGGACAGGCCCTAATCCCTATGGCTACACCTTC